The 26 T cell receptor beta chains given below trace back to one sample, sequenced in a study of blood T cell repertoires in COVID-19. Data came from immunoSEQ multiplex PCR; TCRdb stores just in-frame clones and leaves some out. The data contain approximately 300,000 clones, 85% to 90% of them singletons. Material: peripheral blood. The receptors stem from a woman between 45 and 60 years old with COVID-19, enrolled during active disease.

The chain has TRBV5-4 and TRBJ2-2; 10 bases line up with TRBD1. CDR3 length: 16 residues. V dropped 5 bases and J dropped 2; count of bases not matched to a gene: 6. Germline V lookup: CDR1 SGHNT, CDR2 YYREEE (reference sequence). The CDR3 region has the DNA TGTGCCAGCAGATTAGGGACAGGGGTTAACACCGGGGAGCTGTTTTTT. Protein sequence: CASRLGTGVNTGELFF. Full variable domain (missing parts from reference TRBV5-4 and TRBJ2-2): ETGVTQSPTHLIKTRGQQVTLRCSSQSGHNTVSWYQQALGQGPQFIFQYYREEENGRGNFPPRFSGLQFPNYSSELNVNALELDDSALYLCASRLGTGVNTGELFFGEGSRLTVL.

This clone was counted a single time. In DNA, the CDR3 is TGTGCCAGTAGTTCACAGGGGACGGCAGGGCTTGGCTACACCTTC. It translates to CASSSQGTAGLGYTF. This chain uses TRBV19 with TRBJ1-2, with TRBD1 matching 7 bases. The CDR3 runs to 15 residues. In germline, CDR1 is LNHDA, CDR2 SQIVND (reference sequence). The V segment lost 5 bases and the J segment 7 bases; nucleotides outside the gene matches: 13.

This clone was seen only once. V is TRBV6-5 and J is TRBJ1-2; D is uncertain. The V end lost 8 bases, the J end lost 8 bases, and 24 bases lay between the germline ends. The CDR3 covers 15 residues. Germline loops: CDR1 MNHEY, CDR2 SVGAGI. The CDR3: CASRGRRVVLLGYTF. As DNA, the CDR3 is TGTGCCAGCCGGGGTAGGAGGGTAGTTCTCTTGGGCTACACCTTC.

This clone has a handful of counts. This chain links TRBV24-1 with TRBJ1-1; the D gene is possibly TRBD1 (6 bases). The CDR3 covers 13 residues. Germline values: CDR1 KGHDR, CDR2 SFDVKD. The V end lost 3 bases, the J end lost 6 bases, and 10 bases lay between the germline ends. The chain's CDR3 is CATSDGTWAEAFF. The CDR3, as DNA: TGTGCCACCAGTGATGGGACATGGGCTGAAGCTTTCTTT.

The chain links TRBV30 to TRBJ2-7, with D hard to call. This CDR3 has 15 residues. V dropped 3 bases and J dropped 2 bases, with 17 bases sitting between them. Looked up from germline, CDR1 is GTSNPN and CDR2 is SVGIG (reference sequence). CDR3 residues: CAWSRTASRAYEQYF. In DNA, the CDR3 is TGTGCCTGGAGCCGAACGGCATCTCGGGCCTACGAGCAGTACTTC.

This clone has a handful of counts. The rearrangement uses TRBV5-6 and TRBJ1-2, with 12 bases matching TRBD1. CDR3 length: 15 residues. The V segment lost 4 bases and the J segment 6 bases; nucleotides outside the gene matches: 7. Germline V gene data show CDR1 as SGHDT and CDR2 as YYEEEE. The CDR3 coding sequence is TGTGCCAGCAGCGGGGCCGGGACAGGGGGCCATGGCTACACCTTC. This sequence encodes CASSGAGTGGHGYTF.

The J gene is TRBJ2-3, the V gene TRBV7-2; 9 bases are a match to TRBD1. This CDR3 spans 15 amino acids. After removal of 6 bases from V and 2 bases from J, the junction contained 6 bases not matched to a gene. From germline, CDR1 is SGHTA and CDR2 FQGNSA. CDR3 coding DNA: TGTGCCAGCAGACGACGGACAGGGGACACAGATACGCAGTATTTT. Its protein is CASRRRTGDTDTQYF.

The CDR3 here is CASSHREEAGEQYF. The DNA for the CDR3 is TGTGCCAGCAGCCACCGAGAGGAGGCCGGCGAGCAGTACTTC. This chain joins TRBV3-1 (or the pseudogene TRBV3-2) and TRBJ2-7; D is possibly TRBD2 (5 bases). Looked up from germline, CDR1 is LGHDT and CDR2 is YNNKEL (reference sequence). The CDR3 is made up of 14 amino acids. V lost 3 bases to trimming and J lost 6 bases, with 15 bases between them.

The V gene is TRBV18, the J gene TRBJ1-6, with 7 bases lining up with TRBD1. CDR1 and CDR2 (germline): KGHSH, LQKENI. V lost 3 bases to trimming and J lost 7 bases; unmatched junction nucleotides: 3. The CDR3 has 14 residues. This CDR3 reads CASSPMGQNSPLHF. The CDR3 DNA reads TGTGCCAGCTCACCGATGGGACAGAATTCACCCCTCCACTTT.

This rearrangement joins TRBV10-3 to TRBJ1-1, with TRBD1 matching over 12 bases. The CDR3 totals 14 residues. The germline V gene has CDR1 ENHRY and CDR2 SYGVKD. The junction had 4 bases not matched to a gene; V was cut back by 6 bases and J by 5 bases. CDR3 nucleotide sequence: TGTGCCATCAGGGGACAGGGGGCGATGACTGAAGCTTTCTTT. Amino acids: CAIRGQGAMTEAFF.

The J gene is TRBJ2-2, the V gene TRBV7-9; a possible D gene is TRBD2 (6 bases). V lost 5 bases, J lost 5 bases, and 21 bases lay in between. The CDR3 consists of 17 residues. Germline V CDR1 and CDR2: SEHNR, FQNEAQ (reference sequence). CDR3 nucleotides: TGTGCCAGCAGCCCCCGGGAGTATGTGGGGAGAACCGGGGAGCTGTTTTTT. Its translation: CASSPREYVGRTGELFF.

V is TRBV29-1 and J is TRBJ1-2, with D perhaps matching TRBD1 (6 bases). Trimming removed 4 bases from V and 8 bases from J, with 11 bases in between. The CDR3 extends over 11 amino acids. Germline V gene data show CDR1 as SQVTM and CDR2 as ANQGSEA. The CDR3 protein is CSVVEGEGYTF. In nucleotides, the CDR3 is TGCAGCGTTGTTGAGGGGGAAGGCTACACCTTC.

This clone was seen a handful of times. This CDR3 is CASSLTDGQPQHF. In DNA form, the CDR3 reads TGTGCCAGCAGTCTGACAGACGGACAGCCCCAGCATTTT. The chain has TRBV11-2 and TRBJ1-5; tentatively, D is TRBD1 (5 bases). The V end was cut by 6 bases, the J end by 7 bases, with 13 bases between. Looked up from germline, CDR1 is SGHAT and CDR2 is FQNNGV. The length of the CDR3 is 13 residues.

V and J are TRBV9 and TRBJ2-5, with 10 bases matching TRBD2. The germline gives CDR1 SGDLS, CDR2 YYNGEE. CDR3 length: 16 residues. J was trimmed by 3 bases and V by 6 bases; bases with no gene match: 11. The CDR3 DNA follows: TGTGCCAGCACCCCCCTTGGGCTAGCGGGAGAAGAGACCCAGTACTTC. This gives the protein CASTPLGLAGEETQYF.

V usage is TRBV14 and J usage is TRBJ2-1; D remains unclear. Trimming left V 3 bases short and J 10 bases short, with 7 bases between. CDR3 length equals 11 residues. In germline, CDR1 is SGHDN, CDR2 FVKESK. The CDR3 sequence: CASSHVGEQFF. CDR3 coding DNA: TGTGCCAGCAGCCATGTTGGCGAGCAGTTCTTC.

The chain is built from TRBV19 and TRBJ2-6, with 9 bases that match TRBD1. The length of the CDR3 is 18 residues. With 3 bases clipped from V and 0 bases from J, the junction kept 6 bases outside the gene matches. Germline V CDR1 and CDR2: LNHDA, SQIVND (reference sequence). CDR3 residues: CASSIRGQGLSGANVLTF. CDR3 sequence (DNA): TGTGCCAGTAGTATCAGGGGACAGGGCCTCTCTGGGGCCAACGTCCTGACTTTC.

The chain links TRBV6-1 to TRBJ2-3; 7 bases are a match to TRBD1. The CDR3 runs 14 residues. The germline gives CDR1 MNHNS, CDR2 SASEGT. V shed 0 bases and J 5 bases; nucleotides not matched to a gene: 2. The CDR3 spells CASSEATGQDTQYF. CDR3 nucleotides: TGTGCCAGCAGTGAAGCGACAGGGCAAGATACGCAGTATTTT.

This clone showed up just once. V usage is TRBV11-3 and J usage is TRBJ2-5; a possible D gene is TRBD1 (6 bases). CDR1 is SGHNT and CDR2 is YENEEA in the germline V gene. The CDR3 is made up of 13 amino acids. V dropped 4 bases and J dropped 1 base, with 7 bases sitting between them. This CDR3 is CASSSDSQETQYF. As DNA, the CDR3 is TGTGCCAGCAGCTCGGACAGCCAAGAGACCCAGTACTTC.

This chain connects TRBV6-5 to TRBJ1-2; D uncertain. The V end was cut by 5 bases, the J end by 2 bases, with 12 bases between. Germline V CDR1 and CDR2: MNHEY, SVGAGI. The CDR3 has 14 amino acids. Here the CDR3 DNA reads TGTGCCAGCAGTCCACCCGGCGGAAACTATGGCTACACCTTC. This gives the protein CASSPPGGNYGYTF.

The V call is TRBV6-2 or TRBV6-3, the J call TRBJ1-2; no firm D call. Trimming took 4 bases from V and 4 from J, leaving 16 bases between them. The V gene's germline CDR1 is MNHEY and CDR2 SVGEGT. CDR3 size: 15 residues. CDR3 bases: TGTGCCAGCAGTTTAGCCCAATTAGGGAGCTATGGCTACACCTTC. This codes for CASSLAQLGSYGYTF.

The V and J genes are TRBV3-1 (or the pseudogene TRBV3-2) and TRBJ1-6; the D gene is possibly TRBD1 (5 bases). The germline V and J ends were trimmed by 1 base and 5 bases, with 15 bases remaining between them. Germline lookup yields CDR1 LGHDT and CDR2 YNNKEL (reference sequence). The CDR3 sequence is 17 residues long. CDR3: CASSQGVTVINNSPLHF. In DNA form, the CDR3 reads TGTGCCAGCAGCCAAGGGGTGACAGTAATTAATAATTCACCCCTCCACTTT.

V is TRBV19 and J is TRBJ2-1; TRBD2 matches at 11 bases. From germline, CDR1 is LNHDA and CDR2 SQIVND (reference sequence). After removal of 4 bases from V and 5 bases from J, the junction contained 1 base not matched to a gene. This CDR3 region has 14 residues. The CDR3 loop is CASSTGLADNEQFF. In nucleotides, the CDR3 is TGTGCCAGTAGTACGGGACTAGCGGACAATGAGCAGTTCTTC.

The chain combines TRBV7-9 with TRBJ1-4; D may be TRBD1 (5 bases). Germline values: CDR1 SEHNR, CDR2 FQNEAQ (reference sequence). The CDR3 sequence is 15 residues long. The V and J ends lost 0 bases and 4 bases respectively, with 9 bases between them. The CDR3, as DNA: TGTGCCAGCAGCTTAGCGGTCAGGGATAATGAAAAACTGTTTTTT. It yields the protein CASSLAVRDNEKLFF.

The V gene is TRBV10-3, the J gene TRBJ1-6, with 10 nucleotides matching TRBD1. CDR1 is ENHRY and CDR2 is SYGVKD in the germline V gene. The CDR3 runs to 14 residues. V shed 6 bases, J shed 7 bases, and the junction held 3 bases outside the gene matches. CDR3 in amino acids: CAISGQGVNSPLHF. The CDR3 DNA is TGTGCCATCAGCGGACAGGGGGTGAATTCACCCCTCCACTTT.

The CDR3 DNA sequence: TGTGCCAGCAGCCCCTCGATACAGGGGGCCATTAACTATGGCTACACCTTC. Its translation is CASSPSIQGAINYGYTF. This sequence joins TRBV27 and TRBJ1-2; 9 nucleotides align to TRBD1. V shed 6 bases and J 1 base; nucleotides not matched to a gene: 12. This CDR3 comprises 17 residues. Per the germline V gene, CDR1 is MNHEY and CDR2 is SMNVEV (reference sequence).

The rearrangement joins TRBV4-3 to TRBJ2-2; no definite D call. V lost 3 bases, J lost 2 bases, and 10 bases lay in between. Germline CDR1 is LGHNA and CDR2 is YSLEER. This CDR3 has 15 amino acids. This CDR3 is CASSQSYLNTGELFF. The DNA of the CDR3 is TGCGCCAGCAGCCAGAGTTACCTTAACACCGGGGAGCTGTTTTTT.